This is a list of T cell receptor beta chains from one sample in a study of OX40 agonist ivuxolimab in advanced cancers. This table comes from immunoSEQ multiplex PCR, and its TCRdb copy is limited to in-frame clones, with some not included. The sample carries 55,000 to 75,000 clones, about 90% recorded once. Sequences were derived from CD4+ or CD8+ T cells sorted from blood, sampled in a trial of the OX40 agonist ivuxolimab. All receptors come from an adult with an advanced solid tumor such as melanoma, head and neck, liver or kidney cancer. CDR3s include the opening cysteine and the closing phenylalanine or tryptophan. D genes are given only for firm matches. Size is stated for part of the rows, as once, few or many counts, or as a class when the clone is expanded.

TRBV27	TRBD1	TRBJ1-3	NA	TGTGCCAGCAGTTTAAACAGGGGAGGAGGAAACACCATATATTTT	CASSLNRGGGNTIYF
TRBV7-9	NA	TRBJ2-7	NA	TGTGCCAGCAGCGACCCCCGGAACCGGGGGCCCGAGCAGTACTTC	CASSDPRNRGPEQYF
TRBV5-1	TRBD2	TRBJ2-3	NA	TGCGCCAGCAGCTTGTGGGGACTAGCAACAGATACGCAGTATTTT	CASSLWGLATDTQYF
TRBV9	NA	TRBJ2-7	NA	TGTGCCAGCAGCGTAGAGGGCGGGGCCTCCTACGAGCAGTACTTC	CASSVEGGASYEQYF
TRBV5-6	NA	TRBJ1-1	NA	TGTGCCAGCAGCCCTTTGACAGCTCAAAACACTGAAGCTTTCTTT	CASSPLTAQNTEAFF
TRBV11-3	NA	TRBJ2-2	NA	TGTGCCAGCAGCGCTGACCCCCCGAGGGAGCTGTTTTTT	CASSADPPRELFF
TRBV7-9	TRBD2	TRBJ2-3	NA	TGTGCCAGCAGCCCCGGACTAGCGTCAGATACGCAGTATTTT	CASSPGLASDTQYF
TRBV27	TRBD2	TRBJ2-7	NA	TGTGCCAGCAGTCTACTAGCGGGAGGCTCCTACGAGCAGTACTTC	CASSLLAGGSYEQYF
TRBV9	NA	TRBJ2-5	NA	TGTGCCAGCAGCTCCGTAGGAGGTCAAGAGACCCAGTACTTC	CASSSVGGQETQYF
TRBV15	NA	TRBJ2-7	NA	TGTGCCACCAGCAGAATCCCCTTTAACAGGGGACTCAACGAGCAGTACTTC	CATSRIPFNRGLNEQYF
TRBV4-1	NA	TRBJ2-5	NA	TGCGCCAGCAGCCAAGTGTGGGGGCAGGAGACCCAGTACTTC	CASSQVWGQETQYF
TRBV28	NA	TRBJ2-3	NA	TGTGCCAGCAGTTCCGCCGGACAGATACGCACAGATACGCAGTATTTT	CASSSAGQIRTDTQYF
TRBV15	TRBD1	TRBJ2-7	NA	TGTGCCACCAGCAGAGATATGTGGACAGGGTCCTACGAGCAGTACTTC	CATSRDMWTGSYEQYF
TRBV4-1	NA	TRBJ2-3	NA	TGCGCCAGCAGCCTGATCCGAGACTCAGATACGCAGTATTTT	CASSLIRDSDTQYF
TRBV7-9	TRBD1	TRBJ1-4	once	TGTGCCAGCAGCTCGTTTCCAACAGGGGGCGCCGGCGGTGAAAAACTGTTTTTT	CASSSFPTGGAGGEKLFF
TRBV11-3	TRBD2	TRBJ2-3	once	TGTGCCAGCAGCTTAGGAGGACTAGCGGGAGGCAGGTTGGATACGCAGTATTTT	CASSLGGLAGGRLDTQYF
TRBV12-5	TRBD1	TRBJ2-1	NA	TGTGCTAGTGGCCCCGGACAGGGGGGAGACAATGAGCAGTTCTTC	CASGPGQGGDNEQFF
TRBV7-9	TRBD1	TRBJ2-7	NA	TGTGCCAGCAGCTTCCGGGACAGGGCCTACGAGCAGTACTTC	CASSFRDRAYEQYF
TRBV28	NA	TRBJ2-3	NA	TGTGCCAGCAGTTTATCCGGGAGTACAGATACGCAGTATTTT	CASSLSGSTDTQYF
TRBV5-1	NA	TRBJ2-1	NA	TGCGCCAGCAGAAAGGGGTACAATGAGCAGTTCTTC	CASRKGYNEQFF
TRBV28	NA	TRBJ2-1	NA	TGTGCCAGCAGGCTCAACAATGAGCAGTTCTTC	CASRLNNEQFF
TRBV29-1	NA	TRBJ2-5	once	TGCAGCGTTGAGAGATCGTACGGGGAAGAGACCCAGTACTTC	CSVERSYGEETQYF
TRBV28	NA	TRBJ1-1	NA	TGTGCCAGCCGATCCAGGACAGAACTGAACACTGAAGCTTTCTTT	CASRSRTELNTEAFF
TRBV18	NA	TRBJ2-2	NA	TGTGCCAGCTCACCAGGCGAGCGAACGAACACCGGGGAGCTGTTTTTT	CASSPGERTNTGELFF
TRBV5-5	NA	TRBJ1-3	NA	TGTGCCAGCAGCCCGGCGTCCCGGGACCTAAACACCATATATTTT	CASSPASRDLNTIYF
TRBV7-8	NA	TRBJ2-7	NA	TGTGCCAGCAGCTTAAAACCCCTCAGCCCTTCCTACGAGCAGTACTTC	CASSLKPLSPSYEQYF
TRBV7-9	NA	TRBJ2-3	few	TGTGCCGCGGGGGCCATGAGCACAGATACGCAGTATTTT	CAAGAMSTDTQYF
TRBV30	NA	TRBJ1-5	NA	TGTGCCTGGAGTGTTGGAGTCGGGGGCCAGCCCCAGCATTTT	CAWSVGVGGQPQHF
TRBV5-1	TRBD2	TRBJ2-3	NA	TGCGCCAGCAGCTTGCCCCCGGGACTAGCAGGCTCCACAGATACGCAGTATTTT	CASSLPPGLAGSTDTQYF
TRBV6-4	TRBD2	TRBJ2-6	NA	TGTGCCAGCAGTGAGGGGGGGAGTGAGTCTGGGGCCAACGTCCTGACTTTC	CASSEGGSESGANVLTF
TRBV7-6	TRBD2	TRBJ2-3	NA	TGTGCCAGCAGCTCACGGACTAGCCGGGCAGATACGCAGTATTTT	CASSSRTSRADTQYF
TRBV4-2	TRBD1	TRBJ1-2	few	TGTGCCAGCAGCCCCGGGACAGGGGATGGCTACACCTTC	CASSPGTGDGYTF
TRBV27	NA	TRBJ2-1	NA	TGTGCCAGCAGTTTAAGCGGAACCCTACATGAGCAGTTCTTC	CASSLSGTLHEQFF
TRBV12-5	NA	TRBJ2-7	NA	TGTGCTAGTGGTTTGCTTGCCCTCCTCGGGGGGCACATCTACGAGCAGTACTTC	CASGLLALLGGHIYEQYF
TRBV5-6	NA	TRBJ2-7	once	TGTGCCAGCAGCTTGGGGTCACTTTTCCCCTACGAGCAGTACTTC	CASSLGSLFPYEQYF
TRBV11-1	NA	TRBJ2-1	NA	TGTGCCAGCAGCTTATTGTCAGGCGGCTACAATGAGCAGTTCTTC	CASSLLSGGYNEQFF
TRBV27	TRBD1	TRBJ2-3	NA	TGTGCCAGCAGTTTTTCTGGACAGGGGCGGGGGTATTTT	CASSFSGQGRGYF
TRBV27	NA	TRBJ1-5	NA	TGTGCCAGCAGCCCGGACGGTAGCAATCAGCCCCAGCATTTT	CASSPDGSNQPQHF
TRBV30	NA	TRBJ1-4	once	TGTGCCTGGAATGTAGGGGCGACTAATGAAAAACTGTTTTTT	CAWNVGATNEKLFF
TRBV19	TRBD2	TRBJ2-3	NA	TGTGCCAGTAGGGGGACTAGCGGGGTCAGCACAGATACGCAGTATTTT	CASRGTSGVSTDTQYF
TRBV7-3	NA	TRBJ1-1	NA	TGTGCCAGCAGCTTCACAGCGAACACTGAAGCTTTCTTT	CASSFTANTEAFF
TRBV7-6	NA	TRBJ2-1	NA	TGTGCCAGCAGCTTAGAGTTCCTGGGTGGCGATGAGCAGTTCTTC	CASSLEFLGGDEQFF
TRBV18	NA	TRBJ2-6	NA	TGTGCCAGCTCACTATATTCGGCCGAATCTGGGGCCAACGTCCTGACTTTC	CASSLYSAESGANVLTF
TRBV28	NA	TRBJ2-3	NA	TGTGCCAGCAGCTACCCCACTAGGGGCAGCACAGATACGCAGTATTTT	CASSYPTRGSTDTQYF
TRBV5-1	NA	TRBJ2-7	once	TGCGCCAGCAGCTGGGGGACTCTCTACGAGCAGTACTTC	CASSWGTLYEQYF
TRBV29-1	TRBD2	TRBJ2-7	NA	TGCAGCGGCGTCGGGACTAGCGGGTCCGAGCAGTACTTC	CSGVGTSGSEQYF
TRBV5-6	NA	TRBJ2-7	NA	TGTGCCAGCAGCTTGCGACGTGCTAGGACCGAGAGAATAGGCGAGCAGTACTTC	CASSLRRARTERIGEQYF
TRBV13	TRBD2	TRBJ2-1	NA	TGTGCCAGCAGCTTCCTAGCGGGACCCAATGAGCAGTTCTTC	CASSFLAGPNEQFF
TRBV11-2	NA	TRBJ2-7	NA	TGTGCCAGCAGCCCAGCCCCAGGCGCCTACGAGCAGTACTTC	CASSPAPGAYEQYF
TRBV2	NA	TRBJ2-3	NA	TGTGCCAGCAGGGGACCCCCTAGCACAGATACGCAGTATTTT	CASRGPPSTDTQYF
TRBV6-6	TRBD1	TRBJ2-7	NA	TGTGCCAGCAGTCAGGGACAGGGGGCTTACGAGCAGTACTTC	CASSQGQGAYEQYF
TRBV28	NA	TRBJ2-3	NA	TGTGCCAGCAGTTTGGCCGGGGGCGCCACAGATACGCAGTATTTT	CASSLAGGATDTQYF
TRBV7-8	TRBD2	TRBJ2-7	NA	TGTGCCAGCAGCTCGAAACCAAGACTAGCGGGAGCCCACGAGCAGTACTTC	CASSSKPRLAGAHEQYF
TRBV5-6	NA	TRBJ2-3	NA	TGTGCCAGCAGCTTGGGAACCGGGACTTCGAGAACAGATACGCAGTATTTT	CASSLGTGTSRTDTQYF